This T cell receptor (beta chain) originates from a study of OX40 agonist ivuxolimab in advanced cancers. Study information: An anti-OX40 (CD134) antibody with agonistic activity, ivuxolimab, was administered to patients.

General observations from the study: Dose levels from 0.1 to 3.0 mg/kg saw CD4+ and CD8+ blood T cells expand clonally by week 6.

V was cut by 5 bases and J by 7 bases, with 24 bases left in between. The germline gives CDR1 MDHEN, CDR2 SYDVKM. The CDR3 has 16 residues. Note on this clone: The antigen remains unidentified.

The data were produced by immunoSEQ multiplex PCR, yet TCRdb's version contains in-frame clones alone and is incomplete. In the table there are about 38,000 clones, 70% to 85% of which are singletons. This sequence was found in an adult with an advanced solid tumor such as melanoma, head and neck, liver or kidney cancer. The sample was CD4+ or CD8+ T cells sorted from blood, taken in a trial of the OX40 agonist ivuxolimab. The chain links TRBV28 to TRBJ2-7, with D possibly being TRBD1 (8 bases). The CDR3 DNA reads TGTGCCAGCAGTCGACCACAGGGGGTTATCGGGAGGGAGCAGTACTTC. It specifies CASSRPQGVIGREQYF. Using reference TRBV28 and TRBJ2-7 for the parts outside the CDR3, the full variable domain is DVKVTQSSRYLVKRTGEKVFLECVQDMDHENMFWYRQDPGLGLRLIYFSYDVKMKEKGDIPEGYSVSREKKERFSLILESASTNQTSMYLCASSRPQGVIGREQYFGPGTRLTVT.